Listed below are T cell receptor beta chains from one sample, sequenced in a study of T cell repertoires in cytomegalovirus infection. TCRdb redid the calling of the reads with MiXCR, one entry per CDR3 protein. The sample contains about 310,000 distinct CDR3 sequences, roughly a sixth of which appear only once. The sample comprised PBMCs. The receptors here all came from a human donor in good health (CMV status not recorded). Some clones in this sample may be carry-over from other donors' samples. CDR3s include the opening cysteine and the closing phenylalanine or tryptophan. Each record gives: CDR3 protein, D gene, V gene, J gene. D genes are given only for firm matches.

CASSSLSEQYF	NA	TRBV12-3/TRBV12-4	TRBJ2-7
CASSRTAGTIVSPLHF	NA	TRBV7-9	TRBJ1-6
CASSYETNEKLFF	NA	TRBV6-5	TRBJ1-4
CASSRSGGETDTQYF	TRBD2	TRBV12-3/TRBV12-4	TRBJ2-3
CASSPQGRGGYTF	NA	TRBV27	TRBJ1-2
CATSQTGAPGEQFF	TRBD1	TRBV24-1	TRBJ2-1
CASSLAARANTQYF	NA	TRBV12-3/TRBV12-4	TRBJ2-3
CASSQVSPGGTDTQYF	NA	TRBV4-2	TRBJ2-3
CASTSQGGENEQFF	NA	TRBV12-3/TRBV12-4	TRBJ2-1
CASRGTVTGEAFF	TRBD1	TRBV28	TRBJ1-1
CASSMATGQPQHF	NA	TRBV18	TRBJ1-5
CASSNYGGEQYF	NA	TRBV28	TRBJ2-7
CAISESLGTNNYGYTF	NA	TRBV10-3	TRBJ1-2
CASSQHPPGGANTGELFF	TRBD2	TRBV4-2	TRBJ2-2
CASSQVEQTEAFF	NA	TRBV4-1	TRBJ1-1
CASSLAGGGFQPQHF	NA	TRBV12-3/TRBV12-4	TRBJ1-5
CATGTGNTGELFF	TRBD1	TRBV12-3/TRBV12-4	TRBJ2-2
CASSPLRGSTGEGTQYF	TRBD1	TRBV25-1	TRBJ2-3
CSASSGTASYEQYF	NA	TRBV20-1	TRBJ2-7
CASSVSGQENTGELFF	TRBD1	TRBV2	TRBJ2-2
CASMDRGTDTQYF	TRBD1	TRBV28	TRBJ2-3
CASSSVQGRGTGELFF	NA	TRBV12-3/TRBV12-4	TRBJ2-2
CSARDQSGGLQETQYF	TRBD2	TRBV20-1	TRBJ2-5
CASSLVSGTGGGNQPQHF	NA	TRBV7-2	TRBJ1-5
CATEQGSTDTQYF	TRBD1	TRBV12-3/TRBV12-4	TRBJ2-3
CASNRDHNQPQHF	NA	TRBV6-2/TRBV6-3	TRBJ1-5
CASSSTPRGIETQYF	TRBD2	TRBV7-2	TRBJ2-5
CASSPDRLNTEAFF	NA	TRBV18	TRBJ1-1
CASSLGQGTYEQYF	NA	TRBV7-2	TRBJ2-7
CASSVLSGGLQETQYF	TRBD2	TRBV9	TRBJ2-5
CASSTRDRGDEKLFF	TRBD1	TRBV6-6	TRBJ1-4
CASSLGAALNTEAFF	NA	TRBV7-2	TRBJ1-1
CASSSHITGGRTEAFF	NA	TRBV7-9	TRBJ1-1
CASSPIGEPYSNQPQHF	NA	TRBV28	TRBJ1-5
CASSPGGGSLHF	NA	TRBV7-8	TRBJ1-6
CASSPVPRGRTDTQYF	NA	TRBV18	TRBJ2-3
CASRLTGLAGVNEQFF	TRBD2	TRBV4-1	TRBJ2-1